The present TCR beta chain was sequenced within a study of cytomegalovirus exposure and HLA in healthy donors. The overall study: Most genotyped donors, roughly 80% of 350 to 500, had Caucasian-associated genetic ancestry.

The study ran its PCR with 60 Vbeta and 13 Jbeta primers. Assay used: immunoSEQ multiplex PCR; TCRdb lists only in-frame clones, some missing. The sample yields about 150,000 clones, 65% to 85% seen once. CDR3 length: 15 residues. Trimming shortened V by 2 bases and J by 4 bases, and 9 bases separated the two germline ends. Per the germline V gene, CDR1 is MNHNY and CDR2 is SVGAGI (reference sequence). The sequence was obtained from a woman in her forties in good health and CMV-seropositive. J is TRBJ1-6 and V is TRBV6-6, with D perhaps matching TRBD1 (5 bases). The specimen was PBMCs. CDR3 DNA: TGTGCCAGCAGTTACCAAGGGACTTATAATTCACCCCTCCACTTT. Translating it yields CASSYQGTYNSPLHF.